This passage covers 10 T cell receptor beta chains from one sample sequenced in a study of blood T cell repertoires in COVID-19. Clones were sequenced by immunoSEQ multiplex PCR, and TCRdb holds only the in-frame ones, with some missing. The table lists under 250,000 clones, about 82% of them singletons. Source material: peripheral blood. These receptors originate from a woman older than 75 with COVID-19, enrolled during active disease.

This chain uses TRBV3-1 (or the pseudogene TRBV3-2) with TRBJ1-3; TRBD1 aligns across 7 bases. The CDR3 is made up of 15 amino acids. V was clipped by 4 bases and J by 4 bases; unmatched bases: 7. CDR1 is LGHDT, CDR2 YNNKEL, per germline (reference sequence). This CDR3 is CASSPLTGSGNTIYF. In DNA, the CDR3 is TGTGCCAGCAGCCCTTTGACAGGGTCCGGAAACACCATATATTTT.

Here the CDR3 reads CASSLRRQNTGELFF. The CDR3 coding sequence is TGTGCCAGCAGTTTACGTCGACAAAACACCGGGGAGCTGTTTTTT. This chain joins TRBV27 and TRBJ2-2; no clear D. Trimming removed 2 bases at V and 2 bases at J, with 9 bases between. The CDR3 spans 15 residues. Germline lookup yields CDR1 MNHEY and CDR2 SMNVEV (reference sequence).

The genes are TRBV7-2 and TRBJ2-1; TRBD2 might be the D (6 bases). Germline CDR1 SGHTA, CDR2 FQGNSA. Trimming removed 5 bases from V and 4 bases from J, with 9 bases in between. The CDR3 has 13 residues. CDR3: CASSLGLYNEQFF. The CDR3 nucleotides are TGTGCCAGCAGCCTGGGACTTTACAATGAGCAGTTCTTC.

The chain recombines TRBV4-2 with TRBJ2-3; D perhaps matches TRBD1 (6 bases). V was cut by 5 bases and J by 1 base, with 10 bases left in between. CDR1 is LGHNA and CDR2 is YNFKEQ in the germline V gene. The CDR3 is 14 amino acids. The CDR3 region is CASSNRQGTDTQYF. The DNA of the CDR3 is TGTGCCAGCAGCAACCGACAGGGCACAGATACGCAGTATTTT.

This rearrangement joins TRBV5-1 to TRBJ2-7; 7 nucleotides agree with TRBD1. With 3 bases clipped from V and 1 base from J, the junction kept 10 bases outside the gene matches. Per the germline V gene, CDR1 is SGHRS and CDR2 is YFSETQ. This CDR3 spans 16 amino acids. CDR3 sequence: CASSYAGTANSYEQYF. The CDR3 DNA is TGCGCCAGCAGCTACGCCGGGACAGCGAATTCCTACGAGCAGTACTTC. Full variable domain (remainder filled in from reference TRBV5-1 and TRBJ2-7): KAGVTQTPRYLIKTRGQQVTLSCSPISGHRSVSWYQQTPGQGLQFLFEYFSETQRNKGNFPGRFSGRQFSNSRSEMNVSTLELGDSALYLCASSYAGTANSYEQYFGPGTRLTVT.

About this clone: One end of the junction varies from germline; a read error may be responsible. The CDR3 coding sequence is TGTGCCAGCAGCGTAGGGACAACCTCCAACAATGAGCAGTTCTTC. It yields the protein CASSVGTTSNNEQFF. The chain carries TRBV9 and TRBJ2-1; maybe TRBD1 (5 bases). The CDR3 consists of 15 residues. Germline CDR1 SGDLS, CDR2 YYNGEE.

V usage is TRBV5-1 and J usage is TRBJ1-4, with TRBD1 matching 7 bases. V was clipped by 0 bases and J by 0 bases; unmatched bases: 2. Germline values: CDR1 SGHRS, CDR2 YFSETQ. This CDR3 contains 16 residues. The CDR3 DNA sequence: TGCGCCAGCAGCTTGGGGGGGACAGCAACTAATGAAAAACTGTTTTTT. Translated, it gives CASSLGGTATNEKLFF.

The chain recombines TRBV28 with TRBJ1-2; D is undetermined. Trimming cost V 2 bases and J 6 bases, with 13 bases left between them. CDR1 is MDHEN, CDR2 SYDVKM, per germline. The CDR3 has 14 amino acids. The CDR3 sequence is CASSLVLPTDGYTF. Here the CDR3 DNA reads TGTGCCAGCAGTTTAGTCCTCCCTACAGATGGCTACACCTTC.

The CDR3 is CASSPAEKQPQHF. As DNA, the CDR3 is TGTGCCAGCAGCCCCGCGGAGAAGCAGCCCCAGCATTTT. The chain employs TRBV3-1 (or the pseudogene TRBV3-2) and TRBJ1-5, with D hard to call. This CDR3 is 13 amino acids long. The V gene's germline CDR1 is LGHDT and CDR2 YNNKEL (reference sequence). V was clipped by 4 bases and J by 7 bases, with 11 bases between them.

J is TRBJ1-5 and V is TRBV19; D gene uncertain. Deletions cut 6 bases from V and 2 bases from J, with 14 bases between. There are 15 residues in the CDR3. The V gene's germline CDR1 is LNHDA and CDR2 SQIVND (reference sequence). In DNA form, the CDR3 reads TGTGCCAGTAGAAGGAGCGGATTCGGCAATCAGCCCCAGCATTTT. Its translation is CASRRSGFGNQPQHF.